This T cell receptor beta chain was profiled in a study of persistence of HIV-infected CD4 T cells. Study-level results: Degenerate expanded CDR3beta sequences were enriched among CMV- and Gag-responding cells.

The immunoSEQ assay was version 4, run in survey mode. TCRdb keeps only in-frame clones here, not all; method: immunoSEQ multiplex PCR. The repertoire holds around 40,000 clones, 88% seen once, with roughly 0.46% in the top ten. This CDR3 region has 15 residues. CDR1 is GTSNPN, CDR2 SVGIG, per germline (reference sequence). The V end lost 0 bases, the J end lost 0 bases, and 9 bases lay between the germline ends. On this clone itself: Its cognate antigen is unknown.

Cells were stimulated nonspecifically with anti-CD3/anti-CD28 magnetic beads. CD4+ T cells upregulating both CD40 ligand and CD69 were sorted as responding cells. Donors had undetectable plasma HIV-1 RNA, under 50 copies/mL, for 4+ years. The sample was CD4+ T cells sorted from PBMCs after roughly 19-hour stimulation, taken from a patient who received antiretroviral therapy. This rearrangement joins TRBV30 to TRBJ1-5; D is ambiguous. This receptor was identified in an adult woman with HIV who was CMV-seropositive. The CDR3, as DNA: TGTGCCTGGAGTGTACCTGAATTTAGCAATCAGCCCCAGCATTTT. This gives the protein CAWSVPEFSNQPQHF. Full variable domain (missing parts from reference TRBV30 and TRBJ1-5): SQTIHQWPATLVQPVGSPLSLECTVEGTSNPNLYWYRQAAGRGLQLLFYSVGIGQISSEVPQNLSASRPQDRQFILSSKKLLLSDSGFYLCAWSVPEFSNQPQHFGDGTRLSIL.